This TCR beta chain was profiled in a study of blood T cells in healthy people across ages. Isolation yielded PBMCs, at least 6 million per sample, in every case. A sample-barcoded 5' primer and a J-beta primer mix were used in a second PCR of roughly 6 to 11 cycles. TCRdb re-derived calls from the 5' RACE reads in MiXCR, one entry per CDR3 protein. The sample has hundreds of thousands of distinct CDR3 sequences; around a quarter are singletons. Between the trimmed V and J ends, which lost 3 bases and 1 base, there was a span of 12 bases. This CDR3 has 14 amino acids. Germline V gene lookup returns CDR1 SQVTM and CDR2 ANQGSEA. These data were also filed under a second study, of T cells of mothers and their children. That report adds: The entire RNA extract went into cDNA synthesis at approximately 1.4 ug per 15 ul.

The sequenced sample consisted of blood. This sequence was found in a boy aged 5-17 years in good health. V is TRBV29-1 and J is TRBJ2-5, with D perhaps matching TRBD2 (6 bases). As DNA, the CDR3 is TGCAGCGTTGACTCCGGGGGAATCCAAGAGACCCAGTACTTC. It yields the protein CSVDSGGIQETQYF.